This TCR beta chain was sequenced during a study of blood T cell repertoires in COVID-19. Study-level background: From the United States, Italy and Spain came samples of acute and convalescent COVID-19.

The data were produced by immunoSEQ multiplex PCR, yet TCRdb's version contains in-frame clones alone and is incomplete. The sample lists approximately 300,000 clones, over 75% occurring once. Participants, roughly 18 to 90 years old, spanned fewer than 25 US areas. Trimming cost V 10 bases and J 0 bases; bases outside gene matches: 10. The germline CDR1 and CDR2 sequences are SGDLS and YYNGEE. The CDR3 is 15 amino acids. Sequencing used PBMCs or T cells enriched from blood (not recorded which). The chain recombines TRBV9 with TRBJ2-1; 7 positions agree with TRBD1. The TCR sequence derives from a woman under 30 who had recovered from COVID-19. CDR3 protein: CAGAKGAFSYNEQFF. Written as DNA, the CDR3 is TGTGCCGGGGCCAAGGGGGCTTTCTCCTACAATGAGCAGTTCTTC.